This T cell receptor (beta chain) derives from a study of cytomegalovirus exposure and HLA in healthy donors. Study-level results: Researchers reported in a later analysis that a missense DCLRE1C variant was tied to TCR beta V- and J-gene trimming.

PCR was performed using 60 Vbeta and 13 Jbeta primers. Generated by immunoSEQ multiplex PCR, the TCRdb table keeps only in-frame clones and is missing some. The profile shows approximately 120,000 clones, 81% of them singletons. Healthy donors of bone marrow made up the group. This clone has just a few counts. Its antigen is as yet unknown. CDR3 length: 15 amino acids. Germline CDR1 SGHKS, CDR2 YYEKEE (reference sequence). Trimming took off 0 bases at V and 2 bases at J, with 9 bases between the two ends. The source material was PBMCs. The chain is built from TRBV5-5 and TRBJ1-5; D not certain. This clonotype was sampled from a woman younger than 45 in good health and CMV-seronegative. The CDR3 reads CASSLDPSGNQPQHF. The CDR3 nucleotides read TGTGCCAGCAGCTTGGACCCGTCGGGCAATCAGCCCCAGCATTTT.